This T cell receptor (beta chain) was identified during a study of shared clonotypes between healthy human individuals. Genomic DNA belonging to each subset was distributed in equal measure over several immunoSEQ plates. The table came from immunoSEQ multiplex PCR; TCRdb's copy has only in-frame clones and leaves some out. The sample comprises nearly 2 million clones, 85% to 95% of which are singletons, and around 1% rests with the top ten. CD45RO negativity and positive selection for CCR7 defined naive CD8 cells, a population that excluded terminally differentiated effector memory CD45RA+ cells. Germline CDR1 WNHNN, CDR2 SYGVQD (reference sequence). This CDR3 has 16 amino acids. V trimming: 10 bases; J trimming: 3 bases; junction bases outside the gene matches: 15.

Material for sequencing was naive CD8+ T cells sorted from blood. This sequence originates from a man between 18 and 35 years old in good health. The rearrangement joins TRBV10-1 to TRBJ2-3; 8 bases match TRBD2. Here the CDR3 DNA reads TGCGCCAATGCGGGGGGATTTCCCTCTGGGACAGATACGCAGTATTTT. The encoded protein is CANAGGFPSGTDTQYF.